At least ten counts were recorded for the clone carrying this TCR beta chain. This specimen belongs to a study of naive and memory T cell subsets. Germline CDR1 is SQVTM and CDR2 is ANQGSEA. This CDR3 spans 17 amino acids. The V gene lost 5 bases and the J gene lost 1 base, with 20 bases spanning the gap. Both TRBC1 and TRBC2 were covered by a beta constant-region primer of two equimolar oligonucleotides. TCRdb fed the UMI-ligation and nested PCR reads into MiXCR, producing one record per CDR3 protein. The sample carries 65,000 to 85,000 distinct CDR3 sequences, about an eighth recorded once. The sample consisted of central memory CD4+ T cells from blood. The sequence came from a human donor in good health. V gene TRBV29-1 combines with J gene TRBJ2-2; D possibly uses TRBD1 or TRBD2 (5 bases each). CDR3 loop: CSVQRAPGTGNTGELFF. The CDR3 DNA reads TGCAGCGTTCAAAGGGCTCCGGGAACAGGGAACACCGGGGAGCTGTTTTTT.